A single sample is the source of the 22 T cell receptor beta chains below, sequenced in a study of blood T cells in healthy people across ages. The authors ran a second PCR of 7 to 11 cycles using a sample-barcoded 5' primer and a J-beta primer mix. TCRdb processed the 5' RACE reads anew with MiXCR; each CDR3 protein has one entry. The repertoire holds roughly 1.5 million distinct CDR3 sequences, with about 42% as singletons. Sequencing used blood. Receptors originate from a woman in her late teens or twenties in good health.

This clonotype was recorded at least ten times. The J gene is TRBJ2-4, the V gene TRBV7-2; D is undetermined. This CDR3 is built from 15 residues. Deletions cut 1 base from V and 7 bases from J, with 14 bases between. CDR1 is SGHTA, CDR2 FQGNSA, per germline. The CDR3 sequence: CASSLGGVLRNIQYF. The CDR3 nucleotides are TGTGCCAGCAGCTTAGGGGGTGTCCTCCGGAACATTCAGTACTTC.

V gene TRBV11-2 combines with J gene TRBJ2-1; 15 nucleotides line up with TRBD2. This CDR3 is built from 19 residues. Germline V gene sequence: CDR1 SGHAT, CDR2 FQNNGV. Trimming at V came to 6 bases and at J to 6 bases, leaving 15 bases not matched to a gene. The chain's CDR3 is CASRAPGTSGRIGGNEQFF. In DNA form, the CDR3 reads TGTGCCAGCAGAGCCCCCGGGACTAGCGGGAGGATAGGCGGCAATGAGCAGTTCTTC.

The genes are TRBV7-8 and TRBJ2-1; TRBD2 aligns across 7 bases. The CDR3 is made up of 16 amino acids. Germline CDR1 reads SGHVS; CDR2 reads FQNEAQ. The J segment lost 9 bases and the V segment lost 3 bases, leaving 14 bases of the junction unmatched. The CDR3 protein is CASSLPRNLAAVEQFF. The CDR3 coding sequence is TGTGCCAGCAGCTTGCCCAGGAACCTAGCGGCGGTTGAGCAGTTCTTC.

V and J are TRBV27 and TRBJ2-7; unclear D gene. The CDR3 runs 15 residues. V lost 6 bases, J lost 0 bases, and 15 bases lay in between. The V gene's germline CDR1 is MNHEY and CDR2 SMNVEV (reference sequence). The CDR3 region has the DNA TGTGCCAGCAGCTTAGGCAGGCCTAGCTCCTACGAGCAGTACTTC. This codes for CASSLGRPSSYEQYF.

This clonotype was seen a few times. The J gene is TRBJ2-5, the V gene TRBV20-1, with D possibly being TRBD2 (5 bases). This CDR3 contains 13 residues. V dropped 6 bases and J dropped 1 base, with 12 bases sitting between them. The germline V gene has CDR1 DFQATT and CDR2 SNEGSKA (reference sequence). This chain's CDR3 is CSAHASSQETQYF. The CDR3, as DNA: TGCAGTGCCCACGCTAGCAGCCAAGAGACCCAGTACTTC.

The CDR3 DNA sequence: TGTGCCAGCAGTTTAGTGCAGGGGGAGCTGTTTTTT. Protein product: CASSLVQGELFF. The chain uses TRBV28 and TRBJ2-2; D remains unclear. The CDR3 is 12 amino acids. The ends were cut back, 2 bases at V and 8 bases at J, with 6 bases in the middle. Germline V gene sequence: CDR1 MDHEN, CDR2 SYDVKM. Looking up the rest from reference TRBV28 and TRBJ2-2 gives the full variable domain: DVKVTQSSRYLVKRTGEKVFLECVQDMDHENMFWYRQDPGLGLRLIYFSYDVKMKEKGDIPEGYSVSREKKERFSLILESASTNQTSMYLCASSLVQGELFFGEGSRLTVL.

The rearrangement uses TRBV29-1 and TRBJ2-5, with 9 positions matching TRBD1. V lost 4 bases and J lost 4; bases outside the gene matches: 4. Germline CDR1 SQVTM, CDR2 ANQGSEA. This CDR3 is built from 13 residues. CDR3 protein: CSVVGQGRETQYF. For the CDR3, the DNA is TGCAGCGTTGTTGGACAGGGGCGAGAGACCCAGTACTTC.

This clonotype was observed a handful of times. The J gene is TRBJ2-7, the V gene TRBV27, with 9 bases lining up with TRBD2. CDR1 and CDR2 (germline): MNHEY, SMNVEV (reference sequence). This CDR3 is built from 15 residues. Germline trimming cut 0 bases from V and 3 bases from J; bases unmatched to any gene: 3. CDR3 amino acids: CASSLSPSGDYEQYF. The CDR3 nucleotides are TGTGCCAGCAGTTTATCCCCTAGCGGGGACTACGAGCAGTACTTC.

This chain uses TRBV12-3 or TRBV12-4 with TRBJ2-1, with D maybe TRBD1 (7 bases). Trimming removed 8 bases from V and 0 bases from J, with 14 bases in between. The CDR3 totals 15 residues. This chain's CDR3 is CASAKEGASYNEQFF. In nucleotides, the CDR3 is TGTGCCAGCGCCAAGGAGGGGGCCTCCTACAATGAGCAGTTCTTC.

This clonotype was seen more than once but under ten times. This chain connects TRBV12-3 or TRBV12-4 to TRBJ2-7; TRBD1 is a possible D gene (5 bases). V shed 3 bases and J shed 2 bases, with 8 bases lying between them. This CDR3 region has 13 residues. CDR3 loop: CASSFSQAYEQYF. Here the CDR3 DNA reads TGTGCCAGCAGTTTTTCACAGGCCTACGAGCAGTACTTC.

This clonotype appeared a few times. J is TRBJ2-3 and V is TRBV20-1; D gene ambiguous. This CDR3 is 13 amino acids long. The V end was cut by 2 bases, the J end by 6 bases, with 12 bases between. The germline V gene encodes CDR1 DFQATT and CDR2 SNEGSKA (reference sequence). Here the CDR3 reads CSARLRLRDTQYF. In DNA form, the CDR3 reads TGCAGTGCTAGACTGCGCCTTAGGGATACGCAGTATTTT.

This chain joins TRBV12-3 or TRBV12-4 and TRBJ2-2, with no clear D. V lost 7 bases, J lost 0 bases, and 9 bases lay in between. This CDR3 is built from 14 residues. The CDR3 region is CASMDRANTGELFF. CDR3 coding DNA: TGTGCCAGCATGGACCGCGCGAACACCGGGGAGCTGTTTTTT.

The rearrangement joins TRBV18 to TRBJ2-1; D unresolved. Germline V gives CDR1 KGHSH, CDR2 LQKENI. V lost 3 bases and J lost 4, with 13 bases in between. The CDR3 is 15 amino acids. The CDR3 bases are TGTGCCAGCTCACCCGTAGGGCCCCCATACAATGAGCAGTTCTTC. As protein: CASSPVGPPYNEQFF.

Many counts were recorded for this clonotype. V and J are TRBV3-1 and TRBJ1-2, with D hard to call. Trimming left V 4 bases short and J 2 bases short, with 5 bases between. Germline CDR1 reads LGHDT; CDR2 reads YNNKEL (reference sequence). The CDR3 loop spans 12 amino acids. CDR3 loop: CASSLQNYGYTF. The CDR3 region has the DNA TGTGCCAGCAGCCTACAGAACTATGGCTACACCTTC. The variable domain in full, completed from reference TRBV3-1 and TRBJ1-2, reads DTAVSQTPKYLVTQMGNDKSIKCEQNLGHDTMYWYKQDSKKFLKIMFSYNNKELIINETVPNRFSPKSPDKAHLNLHINSLELGDSAVYFCASSLQNYGYTFGSGTRLTVV.

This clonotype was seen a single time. Here the CDR3 DNA reads TGTGCCAGCAGCGATGGGACTAGCGAGCACACCGGGGAGCTGTTTTTT. It encodes CASSDGTSEHTGELFF. The chain combines TRBV7-2 with TRBJ2-2, with TRBD2 matching 10 bases. Germline trimming cut 5 bases from V and 3 bases from J; bases unmatched to any gene: 6. The CDR3 sequence is 16 residues long. CDR1 is SGHTA, CDR2 FQGNSA, per germline.

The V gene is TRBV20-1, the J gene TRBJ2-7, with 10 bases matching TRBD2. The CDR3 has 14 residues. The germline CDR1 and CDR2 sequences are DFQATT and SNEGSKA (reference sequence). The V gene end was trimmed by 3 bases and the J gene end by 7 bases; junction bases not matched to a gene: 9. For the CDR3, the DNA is TGCAGTGCTAGTAACAGCGGGAGGGGCAATGAGCAGTACTTC. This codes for CSASNSGRGNEQYF.

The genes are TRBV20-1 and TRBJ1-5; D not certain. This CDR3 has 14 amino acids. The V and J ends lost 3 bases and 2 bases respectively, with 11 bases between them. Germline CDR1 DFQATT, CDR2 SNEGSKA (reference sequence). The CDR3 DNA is TGCAGTGCTAGTAGGCCTCTGGGCAATCAGCCCCAGCATTTT. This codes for CSASRPLGNQPQHF.

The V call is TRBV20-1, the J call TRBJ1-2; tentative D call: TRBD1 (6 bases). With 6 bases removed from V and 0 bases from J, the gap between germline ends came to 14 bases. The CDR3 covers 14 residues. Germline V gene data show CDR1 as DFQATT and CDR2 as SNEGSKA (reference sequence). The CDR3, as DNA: TGCAGTGCCACTACAGGGCGAGCTAACTATGGCTACACCTTC. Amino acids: CSATTGRANYGYTF.

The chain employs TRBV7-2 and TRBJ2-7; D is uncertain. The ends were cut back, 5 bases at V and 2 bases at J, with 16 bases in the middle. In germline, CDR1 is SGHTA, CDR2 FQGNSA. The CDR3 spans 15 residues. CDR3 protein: CASSRRTRQTYEQYF. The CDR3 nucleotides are TGTGCCAGCAGCAGACGGACCAGGCAAACCTACGAGCAGTACTTC.

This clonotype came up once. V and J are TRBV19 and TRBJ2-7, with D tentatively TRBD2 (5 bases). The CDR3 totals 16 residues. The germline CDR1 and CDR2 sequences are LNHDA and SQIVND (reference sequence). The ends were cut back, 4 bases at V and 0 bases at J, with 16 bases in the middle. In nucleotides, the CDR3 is TGTGCCAGTAGTAATCCTACAGCGGCTATCTCCTACGAGCAGTACTTC. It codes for CASSNPTAAISYEQYF.

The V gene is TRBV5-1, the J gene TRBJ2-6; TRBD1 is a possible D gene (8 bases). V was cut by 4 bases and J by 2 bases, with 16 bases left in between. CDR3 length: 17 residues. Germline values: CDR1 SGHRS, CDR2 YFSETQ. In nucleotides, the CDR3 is TGCGCCAGCAGCGAAGGACAGGGAGGGACTGGGGCCAACGTCCTGACTTTC. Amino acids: CASSEGQGGTGANVLTF.

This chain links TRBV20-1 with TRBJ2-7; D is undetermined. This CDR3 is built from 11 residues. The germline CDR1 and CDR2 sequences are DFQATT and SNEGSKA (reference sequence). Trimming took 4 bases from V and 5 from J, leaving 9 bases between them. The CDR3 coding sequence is TGCAGTGCTATATATGGTCACGAGCAGTACTTC. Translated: CSAIYGHEQYF.